This TCR beta chain was captured by sequencing in a study of cytomegalovirus exposure and HLA in healthy donors. Trimming at V came to 3 bases and at J to 7 bases, leaving 13 bases not matched to a gene. Germline CDR1 is SGHRS and CDR2 is YFSETQ. The CDR3 loop spans 16 amino acids. As to this clone: Its matching antigen is unknown. This same CDR3 is encoded by further DNA sequences in the sample.

The PCR used 60 Vbeta and 13 Jbeta primers. As processed by the authors: A follow-up analysis tallied 86 million or so unique TCR beta chains, roughly 10 million shared. Produced via immunoSEQ multiplex PCR; TCRdb's table is partial and in-frame only. That table supplies the V and J calls and clone size; D and trimming were determined from the DNA. The repertoire holds roughly 150,000 clones, with 78% as singletons. Study-wide points: In a later analysis, TCR beta V- and J-gene trimming was associated with a missense DCLRE1C variant. Most TCR beta V segments were productive about 87% or about 30% of the time in an earlier analysis. Cytomegalovirus-associated TCR beta chains were listed, numbering 150 to 200.

V and J are TRBV5-1 and TRBJ2-1; TRBD1 agrees at 7 bases. This TCR came from a woman aged 40 to 49 in good health and CMV-seropositive. Sequences were obtained from PBMCs. The CDR3 protein is CASSWEPTGAGNEQFF. DNA of the CDR3: TGCGCCAGCAGCTGGGAACCTACAGGGGCTGGGAATGAGCAGTTCTTC.